The T cell receptor (beta chain) under discussion was sequenced for a study of T cells in Graves' hyperthyroidism and ophthalmopathy. Study-wide results and caveats: A model built on 13 V-J features separated ophthalmopathy from stable hyperthyroidism.

This clonotype was observed a handful of times. Its target is unknown. TCR beta CDR3 sequences were amplified from RNA transcripts. First-round RT-PCR targeting the TCR CDR3 was performed with the HTBI primer set. In TCRdb, the multiplex PCR reads were re-called with MiXCR into one record per CDR3 protein. Altogether some 580,000 distinct CDR3 sequences are present, about a sixth being singletons, with the ten largest covering around 3.5%. This CDR3 is built from 12 residues. Germline CDR1 is SNHLY and CDR2 is FYNNEI. With 8 bases removed from V and 12 bases from J, the gap between germline ends came to 17 bases. Using 10 ml of fresh peripheral blood, PBMCs were prepared.

The sample comprised blood. The origin of this receptor is a woman in her forties with Graves' ophthalmopathy. This chain joins TRBV2 and TRBJ2-1; D not resolved. The CDR3 DNA reads TGTGCCAGCTCAAAGGACCCTCCATTGCAGTTCTTC. The encoded protein is CASSKDPPLQFF.